Listed below are T cell receptor beta chains from one sample, sequenced in a study of type 1 regulatory T cells. TCRdb re-called the reads through MiXCR, storing one row per CDR3 protein. Of about 65,000 distinct CDR3 sequences listed, around 49% are singletons. No antigen has been assigned to these receptors. Sample: cultured non-Tr1 T cells, either the whole culture or a sorted T cell fraction (not recorded which). All receptors come from a human donor in good health. Both conserved end residues are part of each CDR3. The order of the fields is D gene, clone size, CDR3 length, V gene, J gene, CDR3 DNA, CDR3 protein. D genes are given only for firm matches. Some rows mark clone size as missing; the rest say once, few, many or name a class of expanded clone.

D gene: .; clone size: .; CDR3 length: 17; V gene: TRBV4-1; J gene: TRBJ2-3; CDR3 DNA: TGCGCCAGCAGCCAAGATCGGGCAGGGACTGGGGCAGATACGCAGTATTTT; CDR3 protein: CASSQDRAGTGADTQYF
D gene: .; clone size: few; CDR3 length: 14; V gene: TRBV12-3/TRBV12-4; J gene: TRBJ1-2; CDR3 DNA: TGTGCCAGCAGTTTAGCGAGGAGGGTCGGGGGCTACACCTTC; CDR3 protein: CASSLARRVGGYTF
D gene: TRBD1; clone size: few; CDR3 length: 15; V gene: TRBV3-1; J gene: TRBJ1-6; CDR3 DNA: TGTGCCAGCAGCGGGGACAGGGCTTGGAATTCACCCCTCCACTTT; CDR3 protein: CASSGDRAWNSPLHF
D gene: TRBD2; clone size: .; CDR3 length: 15; V gene: TRBV6-1; J gene: TRBJ2-2; CDR3 DNA: TGTGCCAGCACCGAAGGGAGCGGGGGGCCCGGGGGGCTGTTTTTT; CDR3 protein: CASTEGSGGPGGLFF
D gene: .; clone size: .; CDR3 length: 13; V gene: TRBV7-2; J gene: TRBJ2-5; CDR3 DNA: TGTGCCAGCAGCTTAGAAGTTCGGGAGACCCAGTACTTC; CDR3 protein: CASSLEVRETQYF
D gene: TRBD2; clone size: .; CDR3 length: 18; V gene: TRBV4-2; J gene: TRBJ2-5; CDR3 DNA: TGTGCCAGCAGCCAGGTGGGACTAGCGGGGGGGCATGTGGAGACCCAGTACTTC; CDR3 protein: CASSQVGLAGGHVETQYF
D gene: TRBD2; clone size: .; CDR3 length: 18; V gene: TRBV4-1; J gene: TRBJ2-2; CDR3 DNA: TGCGCCAGCAGCCCCGATTCTTTTGGCGGGGGGTCAACCGGGGAGCTGTTTTTT; CDR3 protein: CASSPDSFGGGSTGELFF
D gene: .; clone size: .; CDR3 length: 17; V gene: TRBV7-8; J gene: TRBJ1-4; CDR3 DNA: TGTGCCAGCAGCTTAGGTGTCCGGGGGCCAACTAATGAAAAACTGTTTTTT; CDR3 protein: CASSLGVRGPTNEKLFF
D gene: TRBD2; clone size: few; CDR3 length: 15; V gene: TRBV27; J gene: TRBJ2-1; CDR3 DNA: TGTGCCAGCAGTGGTTCTGAGCGGGGAGGGCATGAGCAGTTCTTC; CDR3 protein: CASSGSERGGHEQFF
D gene: TRBD1; clone size: .; CDR3 length: 14; V gene: TRBV20-1; J gene: TRBJ2-1; CDR3 DNA: TGCAGTGCAGGATCGGGACAGGGTGCCCCAGAGCAGTTCTTC; CDR3 protein: CSAGSGQGAPEQFF
D gene: TRBD2; clone size: few; CDR3 length: 16; V gene: TRBV24-1; J gene: TRBJ2-3; CDR3 DNA: TGTGCCACCAGTGAAGTAGCGGGGCGACGCACAGATACGCAGTATTTT; CDR3 protein: CATSEVAGRRTDTQYF
D gene: TRBD2; clone size: .; CDR3 length: 14; V gene: TRBV5-1; J gene: TRBJ2-3; CDR3 DNA: TGCGCCAGCAGCCCTGGACTAGCGGGGCTTCCTCAGTATTTT; CDR3 protein: CASSPGLAGLPQYF
D gene: TRBD2; clone size: .; CDR3 length: 15; V gene: TRBV4-1; J gene: TRBJ2-1; CDR3 DNA: TGCGCCAGCAGTAGAACTAGCGGGAGAAACAATGAGCAGTTCTTC; CDR3 protein: CASSRTSGRNNEQFF
D gene: .; clone size: .; CDR3 length: 14; V gene: TRBV18; J gene: TRBJ2-5; CDR3 DNA: TGTGCCAGCTCACCAGTTGACACCCAAGAGACCCAGTACTTC; CDR3 protein: CASSPVDTQETQYF
D gene: .; clone size: .; CDR3 length: 14; V gene: TRBV19; J gene: TRBJ1-1; CDR3 DNA: TGTGCCAGTAGTATAGGGGTGAGGGGCACTGAAGCTTTCTTT; CDR3 protein: CASSIGVRGTEAFF
D gene: TRBD2; clone size: .; CDR3 length: 15; V gene: TRBV7-9; J gene: TRBJ2-1; CDR3 DNA: TGTGCCAGCAGCTTAACTAGCGGGGGATACAATGAGCAGTTCTTC; CDR3 protein: CASSLTSGGYNEQFF
D gene: .; clone size: few; CDR3 length: 13; V gene: TRBV29-1; J gene: TRBJ2-1; CDR3 DNA: TGCAGCGTTGAACCCGTTAGCGGAAATGAGCAGTTCTTC; CDR3 protein: CSVEPVSGNEQFF
D gene: TRBD2; clone size: few; CDR3 length: 15; V gene: TRBV20-1; J gene: TRBJ2-5; CDR3 DNA: TGCAGTGCTCCGGGACTAGCGGGGGGTCAAGAGACCCAGTACTTC; CDR3 protein: CSAPGLAGGQETQYF
D gene: .; clone size: .; CDR3 length: 14; V gene: TRBV20-1; J gene: TRBJ2-5; CDR3 DNA: TGCAGTGCTAGTTTCGGTAGCTCACAAGAGACCCAGTACTTC; CDR3 protein: CSASFGSSQETQYF
D gene: TRBD1; clone size: .; CDR3 length: 15; V gene: TRBV11-3; J gene: TRBJ2-5; CDR3 DNA: TGTGCCAGCAGCTACCGGACAGGGGGCCCTCAGACCCAGTACTTC; CDR3 protein: CASSYRTGGPQTQYF
D gene: TRBD1; clone size: .; CDR3 length: 15; V gene: TRBV20-1; J gene: TRBJ1-1; CDR3 DNA: TGCAGTGCTAGAGACATGGGACAGGGGAACACTGAAGCTTTCTTT; CDR3 protein: CSARDMGQGNTEAFF
D gene: .; clone size: .; CDR3 length: 12; V gene: TRBV28; J gene: TRBJ1-2; CDR3 DNA: TGTGCCAGCAGTTTATGGGCCTATGGCTACACCTTC; CDR3 protein: CASSLWAYGYTF
D gene: .; clone size: .; CDR3 length: 14; V gene: TRBV6-6; J gene: TRBJ2-7; CDR3 DNA: TGTGCCAGCAGTTACTCGAACCAACTCGGCGAGCAGTACTTC; CDR3 protein: CASSYSNQLGEQYF
D gene: .; clone size: .; CDR3 length: 11; V gene: TRBV29-1; J gene: TRBJ2-5; CDR3 DNA: TGCAGCGTTGGGGGGGAAGAGACCCAGTACTTC; CDR3 protein: CSVGGEETQYF
D gene: .; clone size: .; CDR3 length: 17; V gene: TRBV6-2/TRBV6-3; J gene: TRBJ2-1; CDR3 DNA: TGTGCCAGCAGTTACCGAGGGTGGGGGACCGTGGGTAATGAGCAGTTCTTC; CDR3 protein: CASSYRGWGTVGNEQFF
D gene: .; clone size: few; CDR3 length: 14; V gene: TRBV6-1; J gene: TRBJ1-2; CDR3 DNA: TGTGCCAGCAGTGAGGGGAGGAGGAGAGATGGCTACACCTTC; CDR3 protein: CASSEGRRRDGYTF
D gene: .; clone size: .; CDR3 length: 13; V gene: TRBV12-3/TRBV12-4; J gene: TRBJ1-5; CDR3 DNA: TGTGCCAGCAGTTTTTCAGGGAATCAGCCCCAGCATTTT; CDR3 protein: CASSFSGNQPQHF
D gene: TRBD1; clone size: .; CDR3 length: 15; V gene: TRBV5-1; J gene: TRBJ2-7; CDR3 DNA: TGCGCCAGCAGCACGACGACAGGGGCTACCTACGAGGAGTACTTC; CDR3 protein: CASSTTTGATYEEYF
D gene: .; clone size: .; CDR3 length: 13; V gene: TRBV2; J gene: TRBJ2-5; CDR3 DNA: TGTGCCAGCACTCAGGGGAAGGAAGAGACCCAGTACTTC; CDR3 protein: CASTQGKEETQYF
D gene: .; clone size: few; CDR3 length: 12; V gene: TRBV13; J gene: TRBJ2-1; CDR3 DNA: TGTGCCAGCAGCTTAGTGGATTATGAGCAGTTCTTC; CDR3 protein: CASSLVDYEQFF
D gene: .; clone size: once; CDR3 length: 15; V gene: TRBV12-3/TRBV12-4; J gene: TRBJ2-2; CDR3 DNA: TGTGCCAGCAGTTTAGTGCAGGTGACCACCGGGGAGCTGTTTTTT; CDR3 protein: CASSLVQVTTGELFF
D gene: .; clone size: once; CDR3 length: 15; V gene: TRBV7-2; J gene: TRBJ1-1; CDR3 DNA: TGTGCCAGCAGCTTAGGCTGGTGGGGGGGCACTGAAGCTTTCTTT; CDR3 protein: CASSLGWWGGTEAFF
D gene: .; clone size: medium-sized; CDR3 length: 14; V gene: TRBV12-3/TRBV12-4; J gene: TRBJ1-3; CDR3 DNA: TGTGCCAGCCGCGACAGGAGCTCTGGAAACACCATATATTTT; CDR3 protein: CASRDRSSGNTIYF
D gene: .; clone size: .; CDR3 length: 15; V gene: TRBV5-1; J gene: TRBJ2-3; CDR3 DNA: TGCGCCAGCAGCTCCTCTGGGGCGGGCACAGATACGCAGTATTTT; CDR3 protein: CASSSSGAGTDTQYF
D gene: .; clone size: .; CDR3 length: 14; V gene: TRBV7-2; J gene: TRBJ2-3; CDR3 DNA: TGTGCCAGCAGCTTAGGTCGGCGCGCAGATACGCAGTATTTT; CDR3 protein: CASSLGRRADTQYF
D gene: .; clone size: .; CDR3 length: 15; V gene: TRBV11-2; J gene: TRBJ2-1; CDR3 DNA: TGTGCCAGCAGCTTAGACCGCCCCGGGGCCAATGAGCAGTTCTTC; CDR3 protein: CASSLDRPGANEQFF
D gene: .; clone size: .; CDR3 length: 16; V gene: TRBV20-1; J gene: TRBJ1-5; CDR3 DNA: TGCAGTGCTTTGGGAACAGGGCCAACCGGTAATCAGCCCCAGCATTTT; CDR3 protein: CSALGTGPTGNQPQHF
D gene: .; clone size: .; CDR3 length: 14; V gene: TRBV20-1; J gene: TRBJ2-2; CDR3 DNA: TGCAGTGCTAGAGATGGTGGTAGTCCCGGGGAGCTGTTTTTT; CDR3 protein: CSARDGGSPGELFF
D gene: .; clone size: .; CDR3 length: 12; V gene: TRBV11-2; J gene: TRBJ1-1; CDR3 DNA: TGTGCCAGCAGCCCCACAGGGTCTTCAGCTTTCTTT; CDR3 protein: CASSPTGSSAFF
D gene: TRBD2; clone size: .; CDR3 length: 16; V gene: TRBV27; J gene: TRBJ2-5; CDR3 DNA: TGTGCCAGCAGCCCCTTTACTAGCGGGGGGCCGGAGACCCAGTACTTC; CDR3 protein: CASSPFTSGGPETQYF
D gene: .; clone size: .; CDR3 length: 14; V gene: TRBV4-1; J gene: TRBJ2-7; CDR3 DNA: TGCGCCAGCAGCCCAGGGGGAGGGATATACGAGCAGTACTTC; CDR3 protein: CASSPGGGIYEQYF
D gene: .; clone size: .; CDR3 length: 11; V gene: TRBV20-1; J gene: TRBJ1-2; CDR3 DNA: TGCAGTGCCGCGGACCACCTTGGCTACACCTTC; CDR3 protein: CSAADHLGYTF
D gene: .; clone size: .; CDR3 length: 13; V gene: TRBV10-3; J gene: TRBJ1-5; CDR3 DNA: TGTGCCATCAGATCACAGGGAGATCAGCCCCAGCATTTT; CDR3 protein: CAIRSQGDQPQHF
D gene: .; clone size: many; CDR3 length: 16; V gene: TRBV7-9; J gene: TRBJ2-7; CDR3 DNA: TGTGCCAGCAGCCTTCATGTTGTAGGGCACGGAGGAGAGCAGTACTTC; CDR3 protein: CASSLHVVGHGGEQYF
D gene: .; clone size: .; CDR3 length: 17; V gene: TRBV10-2; J gene: TRBJ1-2; CDR3 DNA: TGCGCCAGCAGTGAGTCCTTTTGGAGACAGGCTAACTATGGCTACACCTTC; CDR3 protein: CASSESFWRQANYGYTF
D gene: .; clone size: .; CDR3 length: 13; V gene: TRBV12-3/TRBV12-4; J gene: TRBJ2-1; CDR3 DNA: TGTGCCAGCAGTTCTAGGGGTGACAATGAGCAGTTCTTC; CDR3 protein: CASSSRGDNEQFF
D gene: .; clone size: .; CDR3 length: 15; V gene: TRBV28; J gene: TRBJ2-7; CDR3 DNA: TGTGCCAGCAGTTCCCAAAACAGGGTATCCTACGAGCAGTACTTC; CDR3 protein: CASSSQNRVSYEQYF
D gene: TRBD2; clone size: .; CDR3 length: 16; V gene: TRBV18; J gene: TRBJ2-3; CDR3 DNA: TGTGCCAGCTCACCAATAGCGGGGGGTAGCACAGATACGCAGTATTTT; CDR3 protein: CASSPIAGGSTDTQYF
D gene: .; clone size: .; CDR3 length: 16; V gene: TRBV18; J gene: TRBJ1-5; CDR3 DNA: TGTGCCAGCTCAATGGGTTCGGGGTTGGGGAATCAGCCCCAGCATTTT; CDR3 protein: CASSMGSGLGNQPQHF
D gene: .; clone size: .; CDR3 length: 14; V gene: TRBV2; J gene: TRBJ1-2; CDR3 DNA: TGTGCCAGCAGGGGGACGGCTTCTAACTATGGCTACACCTTC; CDR3 protein: CASRGTASNYGYTF
D gene: TRBD1; clone size: few; CDR3 length: 16; V gene: TRBV7-2; J gene: TRBJ1-5; CDR3 DNA: TGTGCCAGCAGCTTAGCGCCGGGACAGCGCAATCAGCCCCAGCATTTT; CDR3 protein: CASSLAPGQRNQPQHF
D gene: .; clone size: .; CDR3 length: 12; V gene: TRBV20-1; J gene: TRBJ2-3; CDR3 DNA: TGCAGTGCGCCCACGGGGGCAGATACGCAGTATTTT; CDR3 protein: CSAPTGADTQYF